The source of this TCR beta chain is a study of post-analysis software for immune sequencing data (dated by TCRdb to about 2015). Notes on the research overall: Recorded disease courses included relapsing-remitting, secondary progressive and progressive-relapsing multiple sclerosis, with some patients lacking subtype annotation. A subset of samples was prepared in parallel using single-end sample barcoding, then pooled and co-amplified after Illumina adapter ligation. Patient repertoires were compared against around twelve previously published healthy control repertoires from donors aged about 6 to 25 years.

What the work shows at the level of the full study, not this receptor alone: Multiple sclerosis patients had significantly lower normalized Chao1 diversity than controls, a result that suggests substantial peripheral T-cell clonal expansion. Direct clustering with F measure revealed strong co-clustering of samples prepared in the same batch, which led to a batch-effect correction. The control group was slightly older than the multiple sclerosis patient group. Significantly higher frequencies in patients than in controls were found for about 5 TRBV segments, including TRBV5-6, TRBV5-1 and TRBV20-1.

To demonstrate the VDJtools post-analysis software, TCR beta repertoires were profiled from the peripheral blood of 10 to 15 young patients with multiple sclerosis. The multiple sclerosis patients were children and adolescents ranging in age from roughly 6 to 16 years. The CDR3, cysteine through phenylalanine, is 15 amino acids long. The DNA shown is the 45-base CDR3, in frame from base 1. V lost 6 bases and J lost 0 bases; the stretch between them is 10 bases long. The germline V gene gives CDR1 as SGHRS and CDR2 as YFSETQ. As regards this clonotype: What antigen it recognizes has not been identified. There are no base qualities to consult, and no much larger clone falls within one base.

The protocol used for the library was PCR. Sequencing was carried out with an Illumina HiSeq 2500. Unique molecular identifiers were incorporated into TCR beta cDNA libraries to reduce PCR and sequencing biases. Per 1 to 10 million input T cells, roughly 500,000 cDNA molecules were obtained, such that each molecule approximated one T cell. Patient libraries were prepared and sequenced with the same protocol used for the earlier healthy control dataset. Samples belonging to the same batch were prepared together, multiplexed and sequenced on a shared HiSeq lane. For the original study's pipeline: MIGEC handled the raw barcoded reads, throwing out single-read molecular identifier groups before consensus assembly and CDR3 extraction. Clonotype tables were post-analysed with VDJtools, and diversity was normalized by down-sampling all datasets to the smallest sample size. Repertoire overlap clustering matched CDR3 amino acid but not nucleotide sequences to correct batch-related cross-sample contamination. TCRdb took the public reads, trimmed them with fastp at Q25, ran MiXCR for clone calling and kept in-frame beta chains. CDR3 protein duplicates are merged, each entry listing the most common genes and DNA. TCRdb's processing, not the study's, gives the V and J calls here. The sample has 750,000 to 950,000 distinct CDR3 sequences on record, 53% of them singletons. The ten most abundant clones make up roughly 4.4% of the sample.

The specimen was blood. This chain is built from TRBV5-1 and TRBJ2-6, with no confident D gene call. The receptor comes from a girl aged 10 to 17 with multiple sclerosis. This receptor carries the CDR3 CASNNRGSGANVLTF. The nucleotide sequence reads as follows: TGCGCCAGCAACAACAGAGGCTCTGGGGCCAACGTCCTGACTTTC.